Listed below are T cell receptor beta chains from one sample, sequenced in a study of blood T cell repertoires in COVID-19. The method was immunoSEQ multiplex PCR; TCRdb's version includes in-frame clones alone and lacks a portion of them. This sample has roughly 170,000 clones; around 87% occur once, and the top ten carry about 0.96%. Specimen: peripheral blood. All receptors derive from a woman aged 18 to 35 who had recovered from COVID-19. Both conserved end residues are part of each CDR3. D genes are given only for firm matches. Clone size is shown for a subset of rows, as once, few, many or a class of expanded clone.

>TRBV9|TRBJ1-1|-|-
CASSGALNTEAFF
TGTGCCAGCAGCGGGGCACTCAACACTGAAGCTTTCTTT
>TRBV24-1|TRBJ2-1|-|TRBD2
CATSQYPSAGVLDEQFF
TGTGCCACCAGTCAATACCCGTCTGCGGGGGTTCTCGATGAGCAGTTCTTC
>TRBV5-6|TRBJ2-1|-|TRBD1
CASSLDRGSPYNEQFF
TGTGCCAGCAGCTTGGACAGGGGGTCCCCTTACAATGAGCAGTTCTTC
>TRBV2|TRBJ1-5|-|TRBD1
CASRNDRVSNQPQHF
TGTGCCAGCAGAAATGACAGGGTTAGCAATCAGCCCCAGCATTTT
>TRBV5-1|TRBJ2-2|few|-
CASSTGTSNTGELFF
TGCGCCAGCAGCACCGGGACTTCGAACACCGGGGAGCTGTTTTTT
>TRBV19|TRBJ1-3|-|TRBD1
CASSDRGPRGPLFGNTIYF
TGTGCCAGTAGCGACAGGGGCCCGCGGGGCCCGCTCTTTGGAAACACCATATATTTT
>TRBV7-6|TRBJ2-7|-|-
CASSLALNGVYEQYF
TGTGCCAGCAGCTTAGCGTTAAACGGAGTCTACGAGCAGTACTTC
>TRBV4-1|TRBJ2-2|-|TRBD1
CASSPKGQAPGELFF
TGCGCCAGCAGCCCGAAGGGACAGGCGCCCGGGGAGCTGTTTTTT
>TRBV29-1|TRBJ2-4|-|-
CSVEGGSKNIQYF
TGCAGCGTTGAAGGGGGCAGCAAAAACATTCAGTACTTC
>TRBV6-5|TRBJ1-2|once|-
CASSSRNRDHGYTF
TGTGCCAGCAGTTCCCGTAACAGGGATCACGGCTACACCTTC
>TRBV5-1|TRBJ2-3|-|-
CASSLAFDSPTDTQYF
TGCGCCAGCAGCTTGGCCTTCGACTCACCCACGGATACGCAGTATTTT
>TRBV4-1|TRBJ1-5|-|TRBD1
CASSQYGQGRGYSNQPQHF
TGCGCCAGCAGCCAATATGGACAGGGAAGGGGGTATAGCAATCAGCCCCAGCATTTT
>TRBV29-1|TRBJ1-2|once|TRBD1
CSVDREDYGYTF
TGCAGCGTGGACAGGGAAGACTATGGCTACACCTTC
>TRBV4-3|TRBJ2-2|-|TRBD2
CASSGGLAGVTGELFF
TGCGCCAGCAGCGGGGGACTAGCGGGAGTTACCGGGGAGCTGTTTTTT
>TRBV11-1|TRBJ2-5|few|TRBD2
CASSQGTSGTQETQYF
TGTGCCAGCAGCCAGGGGACTAGCGGGACCCAAGAGACCCAGTACTTC
>TRBV6-2/TRBV6-3|TRBJ2-5|-|TRBD2
CASSFPGKGTSGIGTQYF
TGTGCCAGCAGTTTCCCGGGAAAAGGGACTAGCGGAATAGGGACCCAGTACTTC
>TRBV6-7|TRBJ1-6|-|TRBD1
CASSYSPGQLLLSYNSPLHF
TGTGCCAGCAGTTACTCCCCGGGACAGCTACTCCTCTCCTATAATTCACCCCTCCACTTT
>TRBV7-3|TRBJ2-7|-|-
CASSPQGFGEQYF
TGTGCCAGCAGCCCGCAGGGTTTCGGCGAGCAGTACTTC
>TRBV7-2|TRBJ1-5|-|TRBD1
CASSLLGQDNQPQHF
TGTGCCAGCAGCCTTCTGGGACAGGACAATCAGCCCCAGCATTTT
>TRBV3-1/TRBV3-2|TRBJ2-1|once|-
CASSQDRVQGKFF
TGTGCCAGCAGCCAAGATCGGGTGCAGGGAAAGTTCTTC
>TRBV4-2|TRBJ2-3|-|TRBD1
CASSRDRAADTQYF
TGTGCCAGCAGCCGGGACAGGGCAGCAGATACGCAGTATTTT
>TRBV4-1|TRBJ2-1|-|-
CASSPHRDTYNEQFF
TGCGCCAGCAGCCCGCACCGGGACACCTACAATGAGCAGTTCTTC
>TRBV6-6|TRBJ2-3|-|TRBD2
CASSYSSGRAITQYF
TGTGCCAGCAGTTACTCTAGCGGGAGGGCCATTACGCAGTATTTT
>TRBV7-8|TRBJ1-2|few|-
CASSPGGRTNYGYTF
TGTGCCAGCAGCCCCGGGGGACGGACTAACTATGGCTACACCTTC
>TRBV4-3|TRBJ1-1|-|TRBD1
CASSQEHRGTEAFF
TGCGCCAGCAGCCAAGAACACAGGGGCACTGAAGCTTTCTTT
>TRBV11-2|TRBJ2-5|-|-
CASSPPRGKETQYF
TGTGCCAGCAGCCCCCCACGCGGGAAAGAGACCCAGTACTTC
>TRBV6-2/TRBV6-3|TRBJ1-4|-|TRBD1
CASSGQGWTNEKLFF
TGTGCCAGCAGCGGACAGGGGTGGACTAATGAAAAACTGTTTTTT
>TRBV14|TRBJ1-2|-|-
CASSQTGRNYGYTF
TGTGCCAGCAGCCAAACAGGGCGCAACTATGGCTACACCTTC
>TRBV27|TRBJ1-6|once|TRBD1
CASSPGQGPYNSPLHF
TGTGCCAGCAGTCCCGGACAGGGGCCCTATAATTCACCCCTCCACTTT
>TRBV5-1|TRBJ2-3|-|TRBD2
CASSWGLAGGQADTQYF
TGCGCCAGCAGCTGGGGACTAGCGGGGGGGCAGGCAGATACGCAGTATTTT
>TRBV7-9|TRBJ1-1|-|-
CASSGDEAFF
TGTGCCAGCAGCGGAGACGAAGCTTTCTTT
>TRBV7-9|TRBJ2-1|once|-
CASSLDPLVNEQFF
TGTGCCAGCAGCTTAGACCCACTAGTCAATGAGCAGTTCTTC